This entry lists 11 T cell receptor beta chains sequenced from one sample in a study of shared clonotypes between healthy human individuals. Profiled with immunoSEQ multiplex PCR; TCRdb holds only in-frame clones, not every one. The data contain 2 million to 2.5 million clones, 90% to 95% of them seen just once; the ten biggest clones take up 0.3% to 0.4%. Input material: naive CD4+ T cells from PBMCs. The subset here: CD45RA+ positively selected. These receptors came from a young man in good health. Some clones in this sample may be carry-over from other donors' samples.

The chain combines TRBV5-4 with TRBJ1-1; possibly TRBD1 for D (5 bases). Germline V gene data show CDR1 as SGHNT and CDR2 as YYREEE (reference sequence). Trimming left V 1 base short and J 7 bases short, with 14 bases between. CDR3 length equals 14 residues. DNA for the CDR3: TGTGCCAGCAGCTTGCCGGGGCTTCGGGGTGAAGCTTTCTTT. Translation: CASSLPGLRGEAFF.

The chain joins TRBV18 to TRBJ2-5, with 9 bases aligning to TRBD1. Germline V gives CDR1 KGHSH, CDR2 LQKENI. The CDR3 has 15 residues. V shed 2 bases, J shed 2 bases, and the junction held 3 bases outside the gene matches. This chain's CDR3 is CASSPDRGMQETQYF. DNA for the CDR3: TGTGCCAGCTCACCAGACAGGGGGATGCAAGAGACCCAGTACTTC.

V usage is TRBV25-1 and J usage is TRBJ1-2, with 7 positions matching TRBD1. From germline, CDR1 is MGHDK and CDR2 SYGVNS. The CDR3 spans 13 residues. With V trimmed by 6 bases and J by 8 bases, 9 bases remained unmatched. The CDR3 here is CASSLTGTDGYTF. CDR3 coding DNA: TGTGCCAGCAGCCTGACAGGGACGGACGGCTACACCTTC.

V gene TRBV11-2 combines with J gene TRBJ2-2; TRBD1 is a possible D gene (6 bases). The CDR3 runs 14 residues. In germline, CDR1 is SGHAT, CDR2 FQNNGV. The ends were cut back, 0 bases at V and 6 bases at J, with 8 bases in the middle. Here the CDR3 reads CASSLDHRAGELFF. CDR3 coding DNA: TGTGCCAGCAGCTTAGATCACAGGGCCGGGGAGCTGTTTTTT.

This chain links TRBV5-4 with TRBJ2-2; D is perhaps TRBD1 (6 bases). V was shortened by 0 bases and J by 4 bases, with 13 bases between the two germline ends. The CDR3 is 16 amino acids. CDR1 is SGHNT and CDR2 is YYREEE in the germline V gene (reference sequence). CDR3 sequence: CASSLGPGDSTGELFF. CDR3 coding DNA: TGTGCCAGCAGCTTGGGCCCAGGGGATTCCACCGGGGAGCTGTTTTTT.

The CDR3 nucleotides read TGTGCCAGCAGTTTAAAGTGGACAGGCTACGAGCAGTACTTC. Protein: CASSLKWTGYEQYF. The chain employs TRBV27 and TRBJ2-7; 7 positions match TRBD1. V shed 2 bases, J shed 3 bases, and the junction held 4 bases outside the gene matches. The CDR3 runs 14 residues. Germline V gives CDR1 MNHEY, CDR2 SMNVEV (reference sequence).

The V call is TRBV4-1, the J call TRBJ1-2; no firm D call. From germline, CDR1 is MGHRA and CDR2 YSYEKL. The V end was cut by 1 base, the J end by 7 bases, with 13 bases between. The CDR3 covers 14 residues. CDR3 residues: CASSQGVWEGGYTF. Here the CDR3 DNA reads TGCGCCAGCAGCCAAGGTGTGTGGGAGGGTGGCTACACCTTC.

The chain links TRBV9 to TRBJ2-1; no clear D. CDR3 size: 13 residues. V was pared by 0 bases and J by 5 bases, with 6 bases between. The germline V gene encodes CDR1 SGDLS and CDR2 YYNGEE. The CDR3 sequence: CASSVATHNEQFF. In DNA form, the CDR3 reads TGTGCCAGCAGCGTAGCCACCCACAATGAGCAGTTCTTC.

The chain employs TRBV2 and TRBJ2-3; D remains unclear. From germline, CDR1 is SNHLY and CDR2 FYNNEI. CDR3 length: 15 residues. The V end was cut by 4 bases, the J end by 4 bases, with 15 bases between. CDR3 region: CASSADLRRADTQYF. In DNA form, the CDR3 reads TGTGCCAGCAGTGCGGACCTCCGAAGGGCAGATACGCAGTATTTT.

The chain recombines TRBV28 with TRBJ2-1; either TRBD1 or TRBD2 may fit D (6 bases each). V shed 4 bases and J shed 4 bases, with 11 bases lying between them. The CDR3 extends over 14 amino acids. Germline CDR1 is MDHEN and CDR2 is SYDVKM. CDR3 region: CASSSRGGYNEQFF. The CDR3 region has the DNA TGTGCCAGCAGTTCCCGAGGGGGGTACAATGAGCAGTTCTTC.

The chain recombines TRBV10-1 with TRBJ2-5; D is possibly TRBD1 (6 bases). Germline V gene sequence: CDR1 WNHNN, CDR2 SYGVQD (reference sequence). The V end lost 4 bases, the J end lost 5 bases, and 11 bases lay between the germline ends. The CDR3 is 13 amino acids. The CDR3 is CASSARGQETQYF. CDR3 in DNA: TGCGCCAGCAGTGCCAGGGGTCAGGAGACCCAGTACTTC.